This T cell receptor beta chain was sequenced for a study of OX40 agonist ivuxolimab in advanced cancers. Study as a whole: The drug used for patients, ivuxolimab, was an agonistic anti-OX40 (CD134) antibody. Partial responses occurred in three patients (one hepatocellular carcinoma, two cutaneous melanoma).

Turning to this clone: Its target is unknown. This sample also contains other DNA sequences that code for the same CDR3.

The germline V and J ends were trimmed by 7 bases and 0 bases, with 19 bases remaining between them. The CDR3 is made up of 17 amino acids. Germline V gene data show CDR1 as SGHAT and CDR2 as FQNNGV. Study-level findings and limits: Mean expanded clone counts were higher in CD8+ than CD4+ T cells.

Collection of blood occurred at baseline, at cycle 4 day 1, and at cycle 7 day 1. This table comes from immunoSEQ multiplex PCR, and its TCRdb copy is limited to in-frame clones, with some not included. Of tens of thousands of clones in the sample, about 90% were seen once. The receptor's source is an adult with an advanced solid tumor such as melanoma, head and neck, liver or kidney cancer. The source material was CD4+ or CD8+ T cells sorted from blood, sampled in a trial of the OX40 agonist ivuxolimab. The J gene is TRBJ2-4, the V gene TRBV11-2; TRBD1 is a possible D gene (6 bases). The CDR3 nucleotides are TGTGCCAGCAACTCACTAAAGACAGGCCCAGCCAAAAACATTCAGTACTTC. Its protein product is CASNSLKTGPAKNIQYF.